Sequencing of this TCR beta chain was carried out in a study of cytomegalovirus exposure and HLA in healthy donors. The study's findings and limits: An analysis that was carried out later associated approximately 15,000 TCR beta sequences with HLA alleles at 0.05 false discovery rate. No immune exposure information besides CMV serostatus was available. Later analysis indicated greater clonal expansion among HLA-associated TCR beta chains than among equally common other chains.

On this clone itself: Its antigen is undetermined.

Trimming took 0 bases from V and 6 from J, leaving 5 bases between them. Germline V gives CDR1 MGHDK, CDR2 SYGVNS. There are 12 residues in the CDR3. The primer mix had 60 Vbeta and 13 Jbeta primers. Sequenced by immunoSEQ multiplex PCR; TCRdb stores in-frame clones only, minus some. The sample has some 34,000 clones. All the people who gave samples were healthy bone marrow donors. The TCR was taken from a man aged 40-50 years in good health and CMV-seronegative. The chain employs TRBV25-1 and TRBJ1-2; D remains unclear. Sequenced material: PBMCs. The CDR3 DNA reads TGTGCCAGCAGTGAATATTCTAATGGCTACACCTTC. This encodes CASSEYSNGYTF.